This T cell receptor (beta chain) was profiled in a study of CXCR3-negative and CXCR3-positive naive CD8 T cells. Findings of the study overall: The majority of assays used fresh PBMCs, and CXCR3 expression partially decreased after cryopreservation. Against CXCR3-negative naive cells, CXCR3-positive naive cells showed more hydrophobic TRB CDR3s.

Through 5' RACE with UMI labels, the TRB cDNA libraries were prepared. TCRdb re-called the 5' RACE reads; one entry per CDR3 protein, DNA not given. In total, the table holds about 6,700 distinct CDR3 sequences. The CDR3 has 11 residues. Germline CDR1 reads MDHEN; CDR2 reads SYDVKM. This clonotype is called medium-sized (0.01 to 0.1%) based on its frequency. Its antigen remains unknown. Naive CD8+ T cells showed CD45RO-CCR7+CD27+CD95-. The source of this sequence is a human donor in good health. Some clones in this sample may be carry-over from other donors' samples. The chain has TRBV28 and TRBJ2-1; TCRdb names TRBD2, which stays unverified in the absence of DNA. Specimen: naive CXCR3- CD8+ T cells from blood. Indicated subset: CD45RO-CCR7+CD27+CD95- naive CD8+ T cells lacking CXCR3 (TNR3-). The CDR3 is CASTEGGIGFF.